This TCR beta chain was documented in a study of OX40 agonist ivuxolimab in advanced cancers. Trimming shortened V by 5 bases and J by 4 bases, and 14 bases separated the two germline ends. This CDR3 spans 14 amino acids. Germline V gene lookup returns CDR1 MNHNY and CDR2 SVGAGI (reference sequence). The assay was immunoSEQ multiplex PCR, and TCRdb's table has in-frame clones only and misses some. In the table there are roughly 50,000 clones, approximately 90% of which are singletons. Sample: CD4+ or CD8+ T cells sorted from blood, taken in a trial of the OX40 agonist ivuxolimab. This sequence originates from an adult with an advanced solid tumor such as melanoma, head and neck, liver or kidney cancer. The chain uses TRBV6-6 and TRBJ1-2, with unresolved D. The CDR3: CASSPTPGSYGYTF. The CDR3 region has the DNA TGTGCCAGCAGTCCTACGCCCGGGAGCTATGGCTACACCTTC.